The clone carrying this TCR beta chain was recorded a few times. Its antigen is currently unknown. The data derive from a study of cytomegalovirus exposure and HLA in healthy donors. Study context: Around 180 million T cells yielded under 130 million unique TCR beta sequences in earlier analysis. A preliminary data release comprised roughly 85 million unique TCRs obtained from HLA-typed donors.

This PCR relied on a set of 60 Vbeta primers and 13 Jbeta primers. The protocol was immunoSEQ multiplex PCR, while the TCRdb copy is restricted to in-frame clones and leaves out a portion. The sample lists about 110,000 clones; around 85% were seen once. V was pared by 4 bases and J by 3 bases, with 13 bases between. Germline CDR1 SGHRS, CDR2 YFSETQ. This CDR3 region has 14 residues. Study results and limitations: Later analysis identified several of the most significant clusters that appeared linked to common viral pathogens. What was likely a sequencing artifact was a cluster of highly shared sequence variants.

The TCR originated in a young man in good health and CMV-seropositive. The chain has TRBV5-1 and TRBJ1-1; no reliable D call. The sample comprised PBMCs. The CDR3 loop reads CASSQGYGDTEAFF. CDR3 DNA: TGCGCCAGCAGCCAAGGTTACGGGGACACTGAAGCTTTCTTT.